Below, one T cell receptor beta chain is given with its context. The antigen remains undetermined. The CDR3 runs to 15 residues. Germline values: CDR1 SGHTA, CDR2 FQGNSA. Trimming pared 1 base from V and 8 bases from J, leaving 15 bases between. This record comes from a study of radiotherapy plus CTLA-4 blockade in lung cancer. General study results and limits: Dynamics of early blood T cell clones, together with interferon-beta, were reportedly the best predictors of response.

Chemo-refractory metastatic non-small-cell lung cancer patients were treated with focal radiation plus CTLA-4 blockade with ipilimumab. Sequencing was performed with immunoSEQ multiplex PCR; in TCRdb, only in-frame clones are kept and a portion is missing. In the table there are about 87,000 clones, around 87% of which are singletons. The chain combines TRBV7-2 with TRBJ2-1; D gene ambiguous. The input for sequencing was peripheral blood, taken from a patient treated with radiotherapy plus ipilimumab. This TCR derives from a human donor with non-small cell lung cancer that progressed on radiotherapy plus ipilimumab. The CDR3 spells CASSLVLSFRDEQFF. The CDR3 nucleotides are TGTGCCAGCAGCTTAGTTCTTAGTTTTCGTGATGAGCAGTTCTTC.